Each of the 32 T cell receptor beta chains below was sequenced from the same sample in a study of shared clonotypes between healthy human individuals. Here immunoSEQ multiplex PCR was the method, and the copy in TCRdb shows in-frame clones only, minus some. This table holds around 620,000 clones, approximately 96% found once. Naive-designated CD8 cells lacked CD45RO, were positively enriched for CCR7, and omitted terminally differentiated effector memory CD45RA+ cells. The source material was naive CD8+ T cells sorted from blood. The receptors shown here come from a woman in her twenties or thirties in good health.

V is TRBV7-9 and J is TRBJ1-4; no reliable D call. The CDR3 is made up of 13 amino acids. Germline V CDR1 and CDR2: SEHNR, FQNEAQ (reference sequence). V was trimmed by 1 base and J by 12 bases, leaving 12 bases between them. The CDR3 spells CASSLDSTLQLFF. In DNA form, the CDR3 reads TGTGCCAGCAGCTTAGACTCAACGCTACAACTGTTTTTT.

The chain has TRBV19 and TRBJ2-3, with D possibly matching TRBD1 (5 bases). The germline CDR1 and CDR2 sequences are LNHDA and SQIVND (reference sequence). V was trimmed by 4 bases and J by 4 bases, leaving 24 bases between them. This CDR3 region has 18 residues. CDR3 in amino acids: CASSSSTLGPRVADTQYF. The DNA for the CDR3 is TGTGCCAGTAGTAGCTCCACCCTCGGACCCAGGGTTGCAGATACGCAGTATTTT.

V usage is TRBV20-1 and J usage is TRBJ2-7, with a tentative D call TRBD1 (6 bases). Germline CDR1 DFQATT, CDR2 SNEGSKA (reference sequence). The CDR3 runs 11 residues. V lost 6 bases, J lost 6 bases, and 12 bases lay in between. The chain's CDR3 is CSAIQGSEQYF. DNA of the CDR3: TGCAGTGCGATACAGGGATCCGAGCAGTACTTC.

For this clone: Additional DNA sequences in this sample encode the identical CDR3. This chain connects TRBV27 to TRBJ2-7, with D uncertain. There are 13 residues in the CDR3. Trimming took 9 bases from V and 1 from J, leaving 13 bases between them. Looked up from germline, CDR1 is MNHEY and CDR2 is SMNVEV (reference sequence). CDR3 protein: CASSLSASYEQYF. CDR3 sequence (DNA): TGTGCCAGTTCCTTAAGCGCATCCTACGAGCAGTACTTC.

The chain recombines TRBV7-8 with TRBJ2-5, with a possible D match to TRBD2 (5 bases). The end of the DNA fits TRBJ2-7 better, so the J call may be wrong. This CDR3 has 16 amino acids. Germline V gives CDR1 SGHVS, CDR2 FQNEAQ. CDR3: CASSLERVFVSYEQYF. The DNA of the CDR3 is TGTGCCAGCAGCTTAGAGAGGGTGTTCGTGTCCTACGAGCAGTACTTC.

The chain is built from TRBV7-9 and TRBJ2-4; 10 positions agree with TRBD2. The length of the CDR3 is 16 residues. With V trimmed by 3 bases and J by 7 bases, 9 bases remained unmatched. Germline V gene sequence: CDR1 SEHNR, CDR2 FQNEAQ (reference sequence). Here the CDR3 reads CASSFWLAGDFNIQYF. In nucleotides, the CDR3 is TGTGCCAGCAGCTTCTGGCTAGCGGGAGATTTTAACATTCAGTACTTC.

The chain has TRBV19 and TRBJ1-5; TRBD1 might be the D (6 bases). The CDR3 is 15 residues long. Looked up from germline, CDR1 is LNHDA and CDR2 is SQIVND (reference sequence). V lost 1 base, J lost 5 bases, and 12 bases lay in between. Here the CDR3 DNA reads TGTGCCAGTAGTATAGGGGGGCAGGGATATCAGCCCCAGCATTTT. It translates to CASSIGGQGYQPQHF. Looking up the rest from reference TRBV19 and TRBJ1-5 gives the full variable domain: DGGITQSPKYLFRKEGQNVTLSCEQNLNHDAMYWYRQDPGQGLRLIYYSQIVNDFQKGDIAEGYSVSREKKESFPLTVTSAQKNPTAFYLCASSIGGQGYQPQHFGDGTRLSIL.

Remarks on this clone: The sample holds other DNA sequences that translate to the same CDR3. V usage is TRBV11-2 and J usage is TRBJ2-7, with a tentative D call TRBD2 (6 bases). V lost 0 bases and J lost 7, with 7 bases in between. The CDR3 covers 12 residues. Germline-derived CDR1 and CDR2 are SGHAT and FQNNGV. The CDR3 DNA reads TGTGCCAGCAGCTTAGATCGGGGGGAGCAGTACTTC. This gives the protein CASSLDRGEQYF.

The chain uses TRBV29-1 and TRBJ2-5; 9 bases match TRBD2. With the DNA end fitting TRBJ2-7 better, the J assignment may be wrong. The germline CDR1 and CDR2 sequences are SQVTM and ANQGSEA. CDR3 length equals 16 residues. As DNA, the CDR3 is TGCAGCGTTGCCTCCGTTCGCGGGAGGGGTTCCTACGAGCAGTACTTC. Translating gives CSVASVRGRGSYEQYF.

As DNA, the CDR3 is TGTGCCAGCAGCGTAAGTGGGTACGAGCAGTACTTC. Protein product: CASSVSGYEQYF. The rearrangement joins TRBV11-3 to TRBJ2-7; no reliable D call. Trimming removed 5 bases at V and 4 bases at J, with 9 bases between. This CDR3 comprises 12 residues. CDR1 is SGHNT and CDR2 is YENEEA in the germline V gene. Based on the CDR3 plus reference TRBV11-3 and TRBJ2-7, the full variable domain is EAGVVQSPRYKIIEKKQPVAFWCNPISGHNTLYWYLQNLGQGPELLIRYENEEAVDDSQLPKDRFSAERLKGVDSTLKIQPAELGDSAVYLCASSVSGYEQYFGPGTRLTVT.

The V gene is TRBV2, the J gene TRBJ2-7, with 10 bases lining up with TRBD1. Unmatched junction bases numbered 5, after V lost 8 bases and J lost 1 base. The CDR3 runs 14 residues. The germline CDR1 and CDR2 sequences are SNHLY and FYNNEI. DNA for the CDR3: TGTGCCAGCGCCGAGGACAGGGGGTCCTACGAGCAGTACTTC. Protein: CASAEDRGSYEQYF.

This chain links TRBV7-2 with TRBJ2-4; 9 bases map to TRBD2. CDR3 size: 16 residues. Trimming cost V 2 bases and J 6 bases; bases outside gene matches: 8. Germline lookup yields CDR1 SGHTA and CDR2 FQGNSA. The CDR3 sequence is CASSLLGSGSINIQYF. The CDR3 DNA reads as TGTGCCAGCAGCTTACTGGGTAGCGGGAGTATAAACATTCAGTACTTC.

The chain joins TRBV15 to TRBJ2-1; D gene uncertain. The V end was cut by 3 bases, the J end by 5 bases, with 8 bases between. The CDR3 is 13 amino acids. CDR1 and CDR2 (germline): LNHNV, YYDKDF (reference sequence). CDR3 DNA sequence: TGTGCCACCAGCAGTGGTAGGAACAATGAGCAGTTCTTC. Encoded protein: CATSSGRNNEQFF.

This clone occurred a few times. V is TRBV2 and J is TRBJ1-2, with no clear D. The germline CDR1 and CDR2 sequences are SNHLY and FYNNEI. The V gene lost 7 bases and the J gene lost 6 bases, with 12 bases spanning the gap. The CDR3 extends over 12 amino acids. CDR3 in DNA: TGTGCCAGCACGGAGAGGGTTCATGGCTACACCTTC. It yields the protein CASTERVHGYTF.

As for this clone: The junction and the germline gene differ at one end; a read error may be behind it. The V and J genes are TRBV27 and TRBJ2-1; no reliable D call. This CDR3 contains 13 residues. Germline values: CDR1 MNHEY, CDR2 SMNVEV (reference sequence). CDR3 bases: TGTGCCAGCAGTCTATCACGGTTAAGTGAGCAGTTCTTC. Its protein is CASSLSRLSEQFF.

CDR3 sequence (DNA): TGTGCCAGCAGCAAAGTGAAGGGACTTTCCTATGGCTACACCTTC. Its protein product is CASSKVKGLSYGYTF. The chain uses TRBV21-1 and TRBJ1-2. TRBV21-1 is a pseudogene locus. The CDR3 has 15 residues.

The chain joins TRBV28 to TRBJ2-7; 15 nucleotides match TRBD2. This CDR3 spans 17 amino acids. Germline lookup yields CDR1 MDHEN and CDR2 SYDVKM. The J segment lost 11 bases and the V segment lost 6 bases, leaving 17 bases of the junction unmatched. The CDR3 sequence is CASSQGLAGGPGFQEYF. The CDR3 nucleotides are TGTGCCAGCAGCCAAGGACTAGCGGGAGGGCCCGGCTTCCAAGAGTACTTC. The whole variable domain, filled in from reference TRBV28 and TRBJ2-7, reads DVKVTQSSRYLVKRTGEKVFLECVQDMDHENMFWYRQDPGLGLRLIYFSYDVKMKEKGDIPEGYSVSREKKERFSLILESASTNQTSMYLCASSQGLAGGPGFQEYFGPGTRLTVT.

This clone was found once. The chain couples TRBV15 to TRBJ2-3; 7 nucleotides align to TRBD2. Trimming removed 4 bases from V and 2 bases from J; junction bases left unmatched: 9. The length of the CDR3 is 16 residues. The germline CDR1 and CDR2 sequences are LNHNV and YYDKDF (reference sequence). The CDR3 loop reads CATSTSLAAYTDTQYF. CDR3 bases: TGTGCCACCAGCACTTCCCTAGCGGCTTACACAGATACGCAGTATTTT.

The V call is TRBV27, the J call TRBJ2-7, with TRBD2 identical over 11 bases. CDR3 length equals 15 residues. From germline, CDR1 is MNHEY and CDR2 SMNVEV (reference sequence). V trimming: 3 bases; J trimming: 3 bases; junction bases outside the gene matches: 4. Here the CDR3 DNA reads TGTGCCAGCAGTTTTGCACTAGCGGGAGTCTACGAGCAGTACTTC. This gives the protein CASSFALAGVYEQYF.

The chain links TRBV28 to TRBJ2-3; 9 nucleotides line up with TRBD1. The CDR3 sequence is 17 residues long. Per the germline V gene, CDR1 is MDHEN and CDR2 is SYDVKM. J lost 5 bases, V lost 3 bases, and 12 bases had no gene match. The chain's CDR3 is CASSFPPTGGVLDTQYF. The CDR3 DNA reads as TGTGCCAGCAGTTTCCCCCCGACAGGGGGTGTTTTAGATACGCAGTATTTT.

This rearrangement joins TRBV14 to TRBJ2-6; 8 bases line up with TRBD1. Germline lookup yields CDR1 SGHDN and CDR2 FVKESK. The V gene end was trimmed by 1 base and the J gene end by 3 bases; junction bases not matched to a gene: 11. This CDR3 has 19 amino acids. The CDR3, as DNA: TGTGCCAGCAGCCAAGCACCCCCCTGGACAGGGTTTGGGGCCAACGTCCTGACTTTC. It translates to CASSQAPPWTGFGANVLTF. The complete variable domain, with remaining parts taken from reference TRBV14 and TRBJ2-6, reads EAGVTQFPSHSVIEKGQTVTLRCDPISGHDNLYWYRRVMGKEIKFLLHFVKESKQDESGMPNNRFLAERTGGTYSTLKVQPAELEDSGVYFCASSQAPPWTGFGANVLTFGAGSRLTVL.

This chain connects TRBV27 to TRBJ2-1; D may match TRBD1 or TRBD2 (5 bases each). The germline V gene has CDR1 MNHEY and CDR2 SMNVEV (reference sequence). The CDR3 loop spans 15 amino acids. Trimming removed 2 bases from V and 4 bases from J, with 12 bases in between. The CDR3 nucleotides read TGTGCCAGCAGTTTAGCTCGGGGCCTATACAATGAGCAGTTCTTC. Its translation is CASSLARGLYNEQFF.

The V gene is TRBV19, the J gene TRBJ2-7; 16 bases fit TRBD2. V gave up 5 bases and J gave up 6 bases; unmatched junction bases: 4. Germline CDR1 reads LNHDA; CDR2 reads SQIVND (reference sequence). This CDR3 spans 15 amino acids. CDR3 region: CASSPGLAGGPEQYF. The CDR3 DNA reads TGTGCCAGTAGTCCGGGACTAGCGGGAGGGCCCGAGCAGTACTTC.

The CDR3 nucleotides are TGTGCCAGCAGTTTTGTAGGGGGCGGGGAAAAACTGTTTTTT. Translation: CASSFVGGGEKLFF. The chain couples TRBV28 to TRBJ1-4; TRBD1 agrees at 7 bases. The CDR3 runs to 14 residues. Trimming removed 3 bases from V and 8 bases from J; junction bases left unmatched: 6. Looked up from germline, CDR1 is MDHEN and CDR2 is SYDVKM.

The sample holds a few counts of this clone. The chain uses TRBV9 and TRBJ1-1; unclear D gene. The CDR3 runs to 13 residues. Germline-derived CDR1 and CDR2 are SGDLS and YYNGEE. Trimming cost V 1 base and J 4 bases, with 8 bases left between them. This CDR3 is CASSVSGTTEAFF. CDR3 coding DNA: TGTGCCAGCAGCGTATCAGGTACCACTGAAGCTTTCTTT.

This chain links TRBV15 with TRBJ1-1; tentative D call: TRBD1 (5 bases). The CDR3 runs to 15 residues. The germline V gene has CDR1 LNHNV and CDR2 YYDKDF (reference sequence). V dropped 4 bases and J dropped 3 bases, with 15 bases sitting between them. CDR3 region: CATSTHPGGDTEAFF. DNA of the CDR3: TGTGCCACCAGCACTCACCCGGGGGGGGACACTGAAGCTTTCTTT.

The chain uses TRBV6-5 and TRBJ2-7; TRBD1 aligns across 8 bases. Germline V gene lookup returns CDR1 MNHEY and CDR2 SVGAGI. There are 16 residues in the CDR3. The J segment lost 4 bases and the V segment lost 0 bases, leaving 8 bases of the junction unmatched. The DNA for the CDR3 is TGTGCCAGCAGTTACTCGACAGGGGTTAAGCAATACGAGCAGTACTTC. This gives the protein CASSYSTGVKQYEQYF.

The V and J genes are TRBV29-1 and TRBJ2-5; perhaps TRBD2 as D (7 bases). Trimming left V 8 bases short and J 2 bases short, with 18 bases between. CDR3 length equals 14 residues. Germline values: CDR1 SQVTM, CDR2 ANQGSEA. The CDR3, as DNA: TGCAGCTCCGGGGGAGGGGGATTACAAGAGACCCAGTACTTC. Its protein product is CSSGGGGLQETQYF. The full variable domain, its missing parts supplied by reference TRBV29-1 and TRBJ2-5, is SAVISQKPSRDICQRGTSLTIQCQVDSQVTMMFWYRQQPGQSLTLIATANQGSEATYESGFVIDKFPISRPNLTFSTLTVSNMSPEDSSIYLCSSGGGGLQETQYFGPGTRLLVL.

DNA of the CDR3: TGTGCCAGCAGTTTTTCAGGGTCCTACGAGCAGTACTTC. Translating gives CASSFSGSYEQYF. J is TRBJ2-7 and V is TRBV28; possible D gene TRBD1, 5 bases. The CDR3 is 13 amino acids. The germline V gene has CDR1 MDHEN and CDR2 SYDVKM. V gave up 3 bases and J gave up 1 base, with 7 bases separating them.

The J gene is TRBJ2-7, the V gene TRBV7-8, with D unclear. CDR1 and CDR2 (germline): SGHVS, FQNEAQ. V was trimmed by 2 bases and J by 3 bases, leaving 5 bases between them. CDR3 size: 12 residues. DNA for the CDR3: TGTGCCAGCAGCTTATCAGGCTACGAGCAGTACTTC. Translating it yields CASSLSGYEQYF.

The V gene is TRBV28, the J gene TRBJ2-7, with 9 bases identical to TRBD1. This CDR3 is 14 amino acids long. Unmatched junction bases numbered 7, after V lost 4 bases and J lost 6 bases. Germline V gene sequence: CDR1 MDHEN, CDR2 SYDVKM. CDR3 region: CASSWLRQGGEQYF. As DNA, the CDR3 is TGTGCCAGCAGTTGGTTGAGACAGGGGGGCGAGCAGTACTTC. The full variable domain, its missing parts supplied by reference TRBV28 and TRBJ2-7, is DVKVTQSSRYLVKRTGEKVFLECVQDMDHENMFWYRQDPGLGLRLIYFSYDVKMKEKGDIPEGYSVSREKKERFSLILESASTNQTSMYLCASSWLRQGGEQYFGPGTRLTVT.

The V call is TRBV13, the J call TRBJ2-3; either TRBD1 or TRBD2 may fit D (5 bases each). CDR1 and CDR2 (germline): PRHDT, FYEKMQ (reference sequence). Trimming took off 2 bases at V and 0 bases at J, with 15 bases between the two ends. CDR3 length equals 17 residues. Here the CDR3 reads CASSLRGTAGSTDTQYF. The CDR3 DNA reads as TGTGCCAGCAGCTTACGGGGCACAGCAGGGAGCACAGATACGCAGTATTTT.